This T cell receptor (beta chain) emerged from a study of PD-1 blockade in classical Hodgkin lymphoma. The germline CDR1 and CDR2 sequences are KGHSH and LQKENI. The CDR3 totals 13 residues. V lost 3 bases and J lost 5, with 9 bases in between. After autologous stem cell transplantation all patients relapsed, and prior brentuximab vedotin exposure differed between cohorts. Method: immunoSEQ multiplex PCR; TCRdb's copy keeps in-frame clones and lacks some. This sample carries roughly 56,000 clones, 88% of them seen once, and the ten largest clones take 5.4%. Sequences were derived from peripheral blood mononuclear cells (PBMCs), sampled before the second cycle of nivolumab. The TCR originated in a human donor with classical Hodgkin lymphoma. The genes are TRBV18 and TRBJ2-3, with a weak D call TRBD2 (6 bases). The CDR3 DNA is TGTGCCAGCTCACCTCGGGGAGGAGATACGCAGTATTTT. Translating it yields CASSPRGGDTQYF.